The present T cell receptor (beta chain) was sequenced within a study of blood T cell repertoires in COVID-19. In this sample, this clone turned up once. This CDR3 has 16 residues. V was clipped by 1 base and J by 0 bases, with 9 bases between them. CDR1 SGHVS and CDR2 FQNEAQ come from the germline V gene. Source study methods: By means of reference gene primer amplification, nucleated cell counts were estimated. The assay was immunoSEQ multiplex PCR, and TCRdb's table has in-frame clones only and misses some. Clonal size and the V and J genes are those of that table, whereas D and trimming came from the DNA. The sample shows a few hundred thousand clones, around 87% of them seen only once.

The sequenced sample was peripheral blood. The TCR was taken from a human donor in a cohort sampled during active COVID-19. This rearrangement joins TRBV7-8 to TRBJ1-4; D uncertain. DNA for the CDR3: TGTGCCAGCAGCTTAGATCGCGATGCAACTAATGAAAAACTGTTTTTT. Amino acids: CASSLDRDATNEKLFF.